This is a list of T cell receptor beta chains from one sample in a study of shared clonotypes between healthy human individuals. Sequenced by immunoSEQ multiplex PCR; TCRdb stores in-frame clones only, minus some. Among around 1.1 million clones, approximately 80% were seen once, and the ten largest hold more than 0.85%. The sequencing input was memory CD4+ T cells from PBMCs. All receptors derive from a man younger than 35 in good health. Some clones in this sample may be carry-over from other donors' samples. CDR3s include the opening cysteine and the closing phenylalanine or tryptophan. Fields, in order: D gene, clone size, J gene, V gene, CDR3 length, CDR3 protein, CDR3 DNA. The D gene is left open where the match is weak. Clone size is not always given. Where it is, it says once, few, many or a class for expanded clones.

TRBD2	NA	TRBJ2-1	TRBV6-1	18	CASSVGLGGTSSYNEQFF	TGTGCCAGCAGTGTGGGACTAGGAGGAACCAGCTCCTACAATGAGCAGTTCTTC
NA	NA	TRBJ1-1	TRBV9	13	CASSVFLNTEAFF	TGTGCCAGCAGCGTATTTCTGAACACTGAAGCTTTCTTT
TRBD1	NA	TRBJ1-6	TRBV10-3	15	CAISESGRQGLSLHF	TGTGCCATCAGTGAGTCGGGGAGACAGGGACTTTCCCTCCACTTT
NA	NA	TRBJ2-1	TRBV11-3	15	CASSSRAPTPDEQFF	TGTGCCAGCAGCTCCCGGGCCCCCACCCCCGATGAGCAGTTCTTC
TRBD2	NA	TRBJ2-5	TRBV28	15	CASSSLGGKAETQYF	TGTGCCAGCAGCTCCCTCGGGGGGAAAGCGGAGACCCAGTACTTC
NA	NA	TRBJ1-1	TRBV28	15	CASGSGNGLNTEAFF	TGTGCCAGCGGCTCAGGGAACGGGCTGAACACTGAAGCTTTCTTT
NA	NA	TRBJ1-1	TRBV7-6	16	CASSPLWDRGRTEAFF	TGTGCCAGCAGCCCCCTTTGGGATCGGGGAAGGACTGAAGCTTTCTTT
TRBD1	NA	TRBJ1-1	TRBV6-1	13	CASNWDSDTEAFF	TGTGCCAGCAACTGGGACAGCGACACTGAAGCTTTCTTT
NA	NA	TRBJ2-1	TRBV18	15	CASSPPGTNYNEQFF	TGTGCCAGCTCACCACCGGGAACCAACTACAATGAGCAGTTCTTC
NA	few	TRBJ2-7	TRBV7-2	11	CASSHQYEQYF	TGTGCCAGCAGCCATCAATACGAGCAGTACTTC
NA	NA	TRBJ1-1	TRBV7-8	14	CASSLSGMNTEAFF	TGTGCCAGCAGCCTTAGCGGCATGAACACTGAAGCTTTCTTT
NA	NA	TRBJ1-1	TRBV5-1	14	CASSPSVGISEAFF	TGCGCCAGCAGCCCCTCAGTGGGGATATCTGAAGCTTTCTTT